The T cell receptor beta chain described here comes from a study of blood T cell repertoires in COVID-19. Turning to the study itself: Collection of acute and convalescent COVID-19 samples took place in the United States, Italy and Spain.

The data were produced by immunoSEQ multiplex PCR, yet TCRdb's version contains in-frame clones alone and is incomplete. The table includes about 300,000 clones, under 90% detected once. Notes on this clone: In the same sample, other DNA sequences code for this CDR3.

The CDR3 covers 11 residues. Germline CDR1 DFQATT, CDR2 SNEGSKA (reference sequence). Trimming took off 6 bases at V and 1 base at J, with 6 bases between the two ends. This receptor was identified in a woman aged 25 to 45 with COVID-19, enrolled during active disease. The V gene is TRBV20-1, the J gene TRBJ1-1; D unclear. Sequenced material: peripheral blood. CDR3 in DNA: TGCAGTGCGTCGGGGAACACTGAAGCTTTCTTT. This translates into CSASGNTEAFF.